These 3 T cell receptor beta chains originate from one sample sequenced in a study of T cells in Graves' hyperthyroidism and ophthalmopathy. Researchers amplified the TCR beta CDR3 regions from RNA transcripts. Carried out on the TCR CDR3, a first-round RT-PCR used the HTBI primer set. TCRdb reprocessed the multiplex PCR reads via MiXCR and lists one record per CDR3 protein. The sample holds around 540,000 distinct CDR3 sequences, 46% seen once. Sequenced: peripheral blood or thyroid tissue (not recorded which). These receptors all come from a woman in her late teens or twenties with Graves' hyperthyroidism.

This clonotype has at least ten counts. The chain recombines TRBV10-3 with TRBJ1-5; D not resolved. Per germline, CDR1 ENHRY and CDR2 SYGVKD. V was pared by 2 bases and J by 5 bases, with 19 bases between. The CDR3 loop spans 17 amino acids. CDR3 sequence (DNA): TGTGCCATCAGTGAGGCACCAGCCTCTGGTATGCATCAGCCCCAGCATTTT. It is translated as CAISEAPASGMHQPQHF.

The sample holds many counts of this clonotype. DNA for the CDR3: TGTGCCAGTACCGGACAGTCTACCTACGAGCAGTACTTC. It yields the protein CASTGQSTYEQYF. V and J are TRBV7-9 and TRBJ2-7; perhaps TRBD1 as D (6 bases). CDR1 SEHNR and CDR2 FQNEAQ come from the germline V gene (reference sequence). V lost 9 bases and J lost 2, with 14 bases in between. The CDR3 contains 13 residues.

This clonotype turned up a few times. The chain employs TRBV9 and TRBJ1-6; weak D call: TRBD1 (6 bases). CDR3 size: 13 residues. Germline lookup yields CDR1 SGDLS and CDR2 YYNGEE. Trimming cost V 7 bases and J 10 bases, with 15 bases left between them. CDR3 residues: CASSPDSYSPLHF. In DNA form, the CDR3 reads TGTGCCAGCTCACCGGACAGTTACTCACCCCTCCACTTT. Full variable domain (rest looked up from reference TRBV9 and TRBJ1-6): DSGVTQTPKHLITATGQRVTLRCSPRSGDLSVYWYQQSLDQGLQFLIQYYNGEERAKGNILERFSAQQFPDLHSELNLSSLELGDSALYFCASSPDSYSPLHFGNGTRLTVT.